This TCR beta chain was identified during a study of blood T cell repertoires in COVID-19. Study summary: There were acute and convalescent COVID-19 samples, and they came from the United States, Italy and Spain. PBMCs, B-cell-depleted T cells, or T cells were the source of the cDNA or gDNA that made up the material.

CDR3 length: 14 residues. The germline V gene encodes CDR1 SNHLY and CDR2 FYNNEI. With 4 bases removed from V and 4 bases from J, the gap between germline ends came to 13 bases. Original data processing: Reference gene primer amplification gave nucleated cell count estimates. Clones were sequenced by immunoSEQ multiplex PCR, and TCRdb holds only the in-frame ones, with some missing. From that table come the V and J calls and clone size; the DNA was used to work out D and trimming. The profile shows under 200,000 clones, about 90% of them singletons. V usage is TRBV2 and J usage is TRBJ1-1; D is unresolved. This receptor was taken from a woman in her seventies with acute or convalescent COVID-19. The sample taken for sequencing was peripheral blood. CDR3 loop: CASSVGGYFTEAFF. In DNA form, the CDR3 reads TGTGCCAGCAGTGTTGGAGGGTACTTCACTGAAGCTTTCTTT.